These T cell receptor beta chains were read from a single sample in a study of T cells in Graves' hyperthyroidism and ophthalmopathy. In TCRdb, the multiplex PCR reads were re-called with MiXCR into one record per CDR3 protein. The data contain approximately 590,000 distinct CDR3 sequences, around 45% of them singletons. The sequencing sample was made of peripheral blood or thyroid tissue (not recorded which). The source is a young woman with Graves' hyperthyroidism. The CDR3 runs from the conserved cysteine through the conserved F or W. A D gene is named only where the DNA matches it firmly. The size entry is marked missing in some rows and otherwise reads once, few, many or a size class.

D gene,J gene,clone size,V gene,CDR3 length,CDR3 DNA,CDR3 protein
TRBD1,TRBJ2-2,NA,TRBV24-1,17,TGTGCCACCAGTGATTGGGACAGGGGCTTCGCTGGCGGGGAGATGTTTTTT,CATSDWDRGFAGGEMFF
NA,TRBJ1-1,NA,TRBV7-9,14,TGTGCCAGCAGAATTACCCAAGTGAACACTGAAGCTTTCTTT,CASRITQVNTEAFF
NA,TRBJ1-3,few,TRBV14,15,TGTGCCAGCAGGCGAGGGGAGAGCTCTGGAAACACCATATATTTT,CASRRGESSGNTIYF
NA,TRBJ1-4,NA,TRBV11-1,12,TGTGCCAGCAGGTTGGCGGGCGAAAAACTGTTTTTT,CASRLAGEKLFF
TRBD1,TRBJ2-5,NA,TRBV2,15,TGTGCCAGCAGTCCGCAGGGACAGGGCGAGGAGACCCAGTACTTC,CASSPQGQGEETQYF
NA,TRBJ2-5,NA,TRBV7-3,14,TGTGCCAGCAGCTTAAGCGGGATAGGGGTGACCCAGTACTTC,CASSLSGIGVTQYF
TRBD1,TRBJ2-6,once,TRBV7-9,14,TGTGCCAGCAGCCTAGGACAGGAGGCCAACGTCCTGACTTTC,CASSLGQEANVLTF
TRBD2,TRBJ2-7,NA,TRBV29-1,12,TGCAGGGTGACTAGCGGGAGGCCCGAGCAGTACTTC,CRVTSGRPEQYF
TRBD1,TRBJ1-1,NA,TRBV11-2,13,TGTGCCAGCTATGGACAGGGAGGCACTGAAGCTTTCTTT,CASYGQGGTEAFF
TRBD1,TRBJ2-5,few,TRBV6-6,16,TGTGCCAGCAGCCCACGGACAGGGCCCTACCAAGAGACCCAGTACTTC,CASSPRTGPYQETQYF
NA,TRBJ2-7,many,TRBV7-9,14,TGTGCCAGCAGCTATCGGCAGGGTGGCTACGAGCAGTACTTC,CASSYRQGGYEQYF
TRBD1,TRBJ1-4,many,TRBV10-3,15,TGTGCCATCAGTGGGGACAGGGGAGTTGGTGAAAAACTGTTTTTT,CAISGDRGVGEKLFF
NA,TRBJ1-2,NA,TRBV29-1,11,TGCAGCTTGGAGGGCCGTTATGGCTACACCTTC,CSLEGRYGYTF
TRBD1,TRBJ1-6,many,TRBV9,14,TGTGCCAGCAGCGAAGGGACAGTGGATTCACCCCTCCACTTT,CASSEGTVDSPLHF
NA,TRBJ1-1,NA,TRBV9,12,TGTGCCAGCAGCGCTCCCGACACTGAAGCTTTCTTT,CASSAPDTEAFF
NA,TRBJ1-1,NA,TRBV7-9,15,TGTGCCAGCACCCTAGCTGGGGATCCGAACACTGAAGCTTTCTTT,CASTLAGDPNTEAFF
NA,TRBJ2-5,many,TRBV29-1,8,TGCAGCGGCCGGGTCCGGCCCTTC,CSGRVRPF
NA,TRBJ1-2,once,TRBV12-3/TRBV12-4,13,TGTGCCAGCAGTTTAGTGAGCGGGAATGGCTACACCTTC,CASSLVSGNGYTF
NA,TRBJ2-7,many,TRBV10-3,12,TGTGCCATCAGTGATACCGCCCACGAGCAGTACTTC,CAISDTAHEQYF
NA,TRBJ1-5,NA,TRBV10-3,14,TGTGCCATCAGTGGAGCAGAGAGCAATCAGCCCCAGCATTTT,CAISGAESNQPQHF
NA,TRBJ2-7,NA,TRBV20-1,13,TGCAGTGCTAGGGGGACCGCCCATTACGAGCAGTACTTC,CSARGTAHYEQYF
TRBD1,TRBJ1-6,NA,TRBV12-3/TRBV12-4,15,TGTGCCAGCAGCCCTCGACAGGGAGCGAATTCACCCCTCCACTTT,CASSPRQGANSPLHF
TRBD1,TRBJ2-7,many,TRBV29-1,12,TGCAGTGTTGTCAGGGGGAACTACGAGCAGTACTTC,CSVVRGNYEQYF
NA,TRBJ1-4,NA,TRBV15,15,TGTGCCACCAGCAGAGATCCCTCAGGGACTGAAAAACTGTTTTTT,CATSRDPSGTEKLFF
TRBD1,TRBJ1-3,NA,TRBV7-6,17,TGTGCCAGCAGCCCTGACACCGGGACAGACTCTGGAAACACCATATATTTT,CASSPDTGTDSGNTIYF
TRBD2,TRBJ2-7,NA,TRBV2,18,TGTGCCAGCAGTGAAGATCTAGCGGGAGGGCCGGGCTCCTACGAGCAGTACTTC,CASSEDLAGGPGSYEQYF
NA,TRBJ1-2,few,TRBV5-1,13,TGCGCCAGCAGCTTGTACCCGAACGTGGGCTACACCTTC,CASSLYPNVGYTF
TRBD1,TRBJ2-5,once,TRBV2,13,TGTGCCACCAGAAGGGGGCCCCAAGAGACCCAGTACTTC,CATRRGPQETQYF
NA,TRBJ2-5,few,TRBV20-1,13,TGCAGTGCTAGAGAGGCTAGGGGGGAGACCCAGTACTTC,CSAREARGETQYF
NA,TRBJ1-5,few,TRBV20-1,14,TGCAGTGCTAGTCAGGCTTATAGCAATCAGCCCCAGCATTTT,CSASQAYSNQPQHF
TRBD1,TRBJ1-2,NA,TRBV25-1,14,TGTGCCAGCGGCCTGCGACAGGGATTGGGTGGCTACACCTTC,CASGLRQGLGGYTF
NA,TRBJ1-1,few,TRBV7-3,13,TGTGCCAGCAGCTTAATGAAGAACACTGAAGCTTTCTTT,CASSLMKNTEAFF
TRBD2,TRBJ2-7,NA,TRBV6-1,14,TGTGCCAGCAGTCAACTAGCGGGAAGGATCGAGCAGTACTTC,CASSQLAGRIEQYF
NA,TRBJ1-1,NA,TRBV6-5,14,TGTGCCAGCAGTTACACAGACTTGAACACTGAAGCTTTCTTT,CASSYTDLNTEAFF
NA,TRBJ1-5,many,TRBV10-3,16,TGTGCCATCAGTGGGGGACAAATCGGGGGGTCTCAGCCCCAGCATTTT,CAISGGQIGGSQPQHF
NA,TRBJ1-2,many,TRBV24-1,17,TGTGCCACCAGTGATTTGCCGGGTGGAGGACGGGTAATGAGCTACACCTTC,CATSDLPGGGRVMSYTF
TRBD1,TRBJ1-6,NA,TRBV25-1,17,TGTGCCAGCAGTCTCTATGGGACAGGGGGCCTTGCTTCACCCCTCCACTTT,CASSLYGTGGLASPLHF
TRBD1,TRBJ1-2,NA,TRBV25-1,15,TGTGCCAGCAGTGAACAGGGGGACAGGTCCTATGGCTACACCTTC,CASSEQGDRSYGYTF
TRBD2,TRBJ2-7,NA,TRBV12-3/TRBV12-4,12,TGTGCCAGCGGCCGGGACGGCGCGGGAGAGTACTTC,CASGRDGAGEYF
NA,TRBJ1-4,few,TRBV7-9,13,TGTGCCAGCACCAGCGCTCAGGGAGGAGAACTGTTTTTT,CASTSAQGGELFF
NA,TRBJ2-5,NA,TRBV7-2,14,TGTGCCAGCAGCTCCTCGGTGGGAGAAGAGGCCCAGTACTTC,CASSSSVGEEAQYF
NA,TRBJ1-3,NA,TRBV25-1,15,TGTGCCAGCAGCGACCCCGGGAAACCTGGAAACACCATATATTTT,CASSDPGKPGNTIYF
TRBD1,TRBJ1-1,many,TRBV10-3,14,TGTGCCATCAGTGTTGGGACAGCGAACACTGAAGCTTTCTTT,CAISVGTANTEAFF
TRBD1,TRBJ1-1,few,TRBV20-1,13,TGCAGTGCTTCGGGACAGGGGAACACTGAAGCTTTCTTT,CSASGQGNTEAFF
NA,TRBJ1-5,NA,TRBV7-9,15,TGTGCCAGCAGCTTAGGGGCTGGTCTCAATCAGCCCCAGCATTTT,CASSLGAGLNQPQHF
TRBD1,TRBJ1-6,few,TRBV7-9,14,TGTGCCAGCAGGCGGGCAGGGGGTAATTCACCCCTCCACTTT,CASRRAGGNSPLHF
TRBD2,TRBJ2-7,NA,TRBV12-3/TRBV12-4,14,TGTGCCAGCAGTCTAGCGGGAGGTGTGTACGAGCAGTACTTC,CASSLAGGVYEQYF
NA,TRBJ1-2,NA,TRBV2,13,TGCGCCAGCAGCTCCGGGCTCGGAGATGGCTACACCTTC,CASSSGLGDGYTF
TRBD1,TRBJ2-7,few,TRBV29-1,13,TGCAGCGCTGGACAGGCCCTAGCCTACGAGCAGTACTTC,CSAGQALAYEQYF
TRBD1,TRBJ2-5,NA,TRBV24-1,16,TGTGCCACCAGTGATCCCCCGGGACAGCGCGGGTGGACCCAGTACTTC,CATSDPPGQRGWTQYF
NA,TRBJ1-3,few,TRBV5-1,14,TGCGCCAGCAGCCCCGGGACAACTGGAAACACCATATATTTT,CASSPGTTGNTIYF
NA,TRBJ1-2,many,TRBV19,14,TGTGCCAGTAGTCTCCAAGCGGCTAACTATGGCTACACCTTC,CASSLQAANYGYTF
NA,TRBJ2-3,NA,TRBV5-1,14,TGCGCCAGCAGCTTGGGGGGCGGAGGAGATACGCAGTATTTT,CASSLGGGGDTQYF
NA,TRBJ2-5,few,TRBV7-2,13,TGTGCCAGCAGAGAGACAGCCAAGGGGGCCCAGTACTTC,CASRETAKGAQYF
NA,TRBJ1-6,once,TRBV10-3,16,TGTGCCATCAGTGAGTCGTCCGCGGTAGCTAATTCACCCCTCCACTTT,CAISESSAVANSPLHF
NA,TRBJ2-3,NA,TRBV24-1,15,TGTGCCACCAGTTCAGAGAGAACTAGCACAGATACGCAGTATTTT,CATSSERTSTDTQYF
NA,TRBJ1-5,NA,TRBV2,15,TGTGCCAGCAGTTCCGGGACAAATAGCAATCAGCCCCAGCATTTT,CASSSGTNSNQPQHF
NA,TRBJ1-2,many,TRBV7-2,12,TGTGCCAGCAGTTACGCCACGTATGGCTACACCTTC,CASSYATYGYTF